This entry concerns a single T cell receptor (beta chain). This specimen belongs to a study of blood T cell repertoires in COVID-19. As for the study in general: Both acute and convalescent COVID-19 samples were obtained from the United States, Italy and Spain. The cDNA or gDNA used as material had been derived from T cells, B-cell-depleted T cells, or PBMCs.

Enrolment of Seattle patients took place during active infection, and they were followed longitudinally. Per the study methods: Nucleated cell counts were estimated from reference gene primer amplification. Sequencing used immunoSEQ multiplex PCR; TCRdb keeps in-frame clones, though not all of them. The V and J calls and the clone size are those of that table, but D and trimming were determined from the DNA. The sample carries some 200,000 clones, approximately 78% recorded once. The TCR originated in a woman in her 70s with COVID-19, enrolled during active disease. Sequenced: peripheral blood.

This CDR3 reads CASSVGIGQGGKLFF. The CDR3, as DNA: TGTGCCAGCAGCGTAGGTATAGGACAGGGCGGAAAACTGTTTTTT. J is TRBJ1-4 and V is TRBV9; 8 nucleotides agree with TRBD1. This CDR3 has 15 amino acids. Germline V gene data show CDR1 as SGDLS and CDR2 as YYNGEE. With 0 bases clipped from V and 10 bases from J, the junction kept 8 bases outside the gene matches.